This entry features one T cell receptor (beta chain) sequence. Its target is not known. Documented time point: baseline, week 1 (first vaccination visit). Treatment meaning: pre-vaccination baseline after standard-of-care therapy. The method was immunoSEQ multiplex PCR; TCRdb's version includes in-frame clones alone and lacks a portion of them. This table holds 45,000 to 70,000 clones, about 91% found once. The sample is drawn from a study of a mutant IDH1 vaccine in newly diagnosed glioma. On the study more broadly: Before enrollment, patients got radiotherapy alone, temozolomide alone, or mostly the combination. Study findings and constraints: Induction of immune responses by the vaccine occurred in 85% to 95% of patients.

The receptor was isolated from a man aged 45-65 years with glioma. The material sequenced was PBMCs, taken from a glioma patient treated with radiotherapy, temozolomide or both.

The CDR3 reads CASSYGGPSQRKLFF. CDR3 coding DNA: TGTGCCAGCAGTTACGGGGGGCCATCTCAGAGAAAACTGTTTTTT. The chain employs TRBV6-6 and TRBJ1-4; weak D call: TRBD1 (6 bases). The V and J ends lost 2 bases and 10 bases respectively, with 17 bases between them. CDR1 MNHNY and CDR2 SVGAGI come from the germline V gene (reference sequence). The CDR3 sequence is 15 residues long.